This T cell receptor beta chain was identified in a study of blood T cell repertoires in COVID-19. Cohorts were assigned according to the clinical history that participants reported. Using immunoSEQ multiplex PCR, the repertoire was profiled, and TCRdb retains in-frame clones only, with some absent. The sample carries 350,000 to 400,000 clones, around 87% recorded once. The CDR3 spans 15 residues. The V end was cut by 2 bases, the J end by 4 bases, with 18 bases between. Germline V gene sequence: CDR1 GTSNPN, CDR2 SVGIG (reference sequence). The specimen sequenced was PBMCs or T cells enriched from blood (not recorded which). The receptor comes from a middle-aged man in a cohort exposed to, infected with or recovered from COVID-19 (not recorded which). V and J are TRBV30 and TRBJ2-7; D is possibly TRBD1 (7 bases). This CDR3 is CAWSTGGTAKYEQYF. The DNA for the CDR3 is TGTGCCTGGAGTACCGGCGGGACAGCTAAATACGAGCAGTACTTC. Looking up the rest from reference TRBV30 and TRBJ2-7 gives the full variable domain: SQTIHQWPATLVQPVGSPLSLECTVEGTSNPNLYWYRQAAGRGLQLLFYSVGIGQISSEVPQNLSASRPQDRQFILSSKKLLLSDSGFYLCAWSTGGTAKYEQYFGPGTRLTVT.